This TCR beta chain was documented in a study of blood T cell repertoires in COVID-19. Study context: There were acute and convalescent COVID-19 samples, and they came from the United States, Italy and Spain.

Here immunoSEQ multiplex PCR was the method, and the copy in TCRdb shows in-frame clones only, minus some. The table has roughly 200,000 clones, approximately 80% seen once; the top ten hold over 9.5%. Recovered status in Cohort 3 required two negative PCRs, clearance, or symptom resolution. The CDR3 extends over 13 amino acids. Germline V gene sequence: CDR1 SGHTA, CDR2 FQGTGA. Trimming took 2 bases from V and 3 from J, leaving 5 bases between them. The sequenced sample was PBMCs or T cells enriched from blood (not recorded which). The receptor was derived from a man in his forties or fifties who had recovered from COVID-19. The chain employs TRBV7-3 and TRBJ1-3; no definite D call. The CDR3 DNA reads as TGTGCCAGCAGCTTAGGCCTTGGAAACACCATATATTTT. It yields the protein CASSLGLGNTIYF.